Below, 14 T cell receptor beta chains from the same sample are listed, as sequenced in a study of cytomegalovirus exposure and HLA in healthy donors. It was with 60 Vbeta and 13 Jbeta primers that the PCR ran. Using immunoSEQ multiplex PCR, the repertoire was profiled, and TCRdb retains in-frame clones only, with some absent. The repertoire consists of fewer than 150,000 clones, with roughly 76% occurring once and the leading ten covering about 3.8%. The sequencing sample was made of PBMCs. These receptors all stem from a man between 18 and 35 years old in good health and CMV-seronegative.

This clone occurred a few times. The chain links TRBV6-4 to TRBJ1-5, with D possibly TRBD1 on 5 matching bases. The CDR3 runs 14 residues. V lost 10 bases, J lost 2 bases, and 15 bases lay in between. Germline CDR1 MRHNA, CDR2 SNTAGT. The CDR3: CANSTDLGNQPQHF. In nucleotides, the CDR3 is TGTGCCAACTCGACAGATCTGGGCAATCAGCCCCAGCATTTT.

The V gene is TRBV5-1, the J gene TRBJ2-7; 8 bases line up with TRBD1. Germline V gene sequence: CDR1 SGHRS, CDR2 YFSETQ. Unmatched junction bases numbered 2, after V lost 0 bases and J lost 0 bases. There are 15 residues in the CDR3. In DNA, the CDR3 is TGCGCCAGCAGCTTGGCGGGGACAGGCTCCTACGAGCAGTACTTC. Protein sequence: CASSLAGTGSYEQYF.

In DNA, the CDR3 is TGTGCCAGCAGCTTGGAGGACGGACAGGGGGCATCTTCGGATGAGCAGTTCTTC. Translating gives CASSLEDGQGASSDEQFF. This chain links TRBV5-8 with TRBJ2-1; the match to TRBD1 covers 11 bases. V lost 0 bases to trimming and J lost 8 bases; unmatched junction nucleotides: 13. The CDR3 runs 18 residues. Germline values: CDR1 SGHTS, CDR2 YDEGEE.

A few counts support this clone. The chain employs TRBV27 and TRBJ1-5; the D gene is possibly TRBD1 (5 bases). With 3 bases removed from V and 6 bases from J, the gap between germline ends came to 12 bases. This CDR3 is 14 amino acids long. Germline V gene lookup returns CDR1 MNHEY and CDR2 SMNVEV (reference sequence). The CDR3 region has the DNA TGTGCCAGCAGTTTCCGGGGGAGGGGTCAGCCCCAGCATTTT. Translating it yields CASSFRGRGQPQHF.

The chain links TRBV13 to TRBJ2-1; TRBD2 matches 10 bases. This CDR3 has 19 residues. CDR1 and CDR2 (germline): PRHDT, FYEKMQ (reference sequence). After removal of 2 bases from V and 4 bases from J, the junction contained 14 bases not matched to a gene. The CDR3 sequence is CASSLNFLAGATPYNEQFF. The DNA for the CDR3 is TGTGCCAGCAGCTTAAATTTCCTAGCGGGGGCCACACCATACAATGAGCAGTTCTTC.

The gene calls are TRBV7-2 and TRBJ2-3, with D possibly being TRBD2 (6 bases). The CDR3 covers 16 residues. Germline lookup yields CDR1 SGHTA and CDR2 FQGNSA. V lost 0 bases and J 1 base, leaving 11 bases between the germline ends. CDR3 bases: TGTGCCAGCAGCTTAGCTCAGGCTAGCGGCACAGATACGCAGTATTTT. Its protein product is CASSLAQASGTDTQYF.

This CDR3 reads CASRAIRGNQPQHF. In nucleotides, the CDR3 is TGTGCCAGCAGGGCGATCAGGGGAAATCAGCCCCAGCATTTT. The chain combines TRBV6-5 with TRBJ1-5; perhaps TRBD1 as D (6 bases). V lost 6 bases and J lost 4, with 13 bases in between. Germline assignment: CDR1 MNHEY and CDR2 SVGAGI. The CDR3 is 14 residues long.

The chain recombines TRBV27 with TRBJ2-2; D possibly corresponds to TRBD2 (6 bases). Germline assignment: CDR1 MNHEY and CDR2 SMNVEV (reference sequence). The CDR3 has 15 amino acids. V lost 7 bases and J lost 1, with 13 bases in between. CDR3 loop: CASKGRSGNTGELFF. The CDR3 DNA reads as TGTGCCAGCAAAGGGAGGTCCGGGAACACCGGGGAGCTGTTTTTT.

Regarding this clone: The conserved phenylalanine or tryptophan is not found at the CDR3 terminus, so this likely reflects a read error. The chain has TRBV29-1 and TRBJ2-7, with TRBD1 matching 8 bases. The CDR3 totals 14 residues. The junction had 9 bases not matched to a gene; V was cut back by 5 bases and J by 3 bases. Germline values: CDR1 SQVTM, CDR2 ANQGSEA. CDR3 nucleotide sequence: TGCAGCGTTCTCCGGGGACAGGCTGGCTACGAGCAGTACCTC. Translation gives CSVLRGQAGYEQYL.

This chain uses TRBV10-2 with TRBJ1-1, with a weak D call TRBD1 (6 bases). V lost 3 bases and J lost 7, with 15 bases in between. The CDR3 extends over 14 amino acids. The germline V gene has CDR1 WSHSY and CDR2 SAAADI. CDR3 nucleotide sequence: TGCGCCAGCAGTGACGCGGGGGGCGGGATTGAAGCTTTCTTT. It is translated as CASSDAGGGIEAFF.

The rearrangement uses TRBV5-1 and TRBJ1-2, with D unresolved. V was cut by 7 bases and J by 4 bases, with 17 bases left in between. Germline V gene lookup returns CDR1 SGHRS and CDR2 YFSETQ. The CDR3 spans 14 residues. CDR3 in DNA: TGCGCCAGCCGGCGGGAGGGAACGGGCTATGGCTACACCTTC. It specifies CASRREGTGYGYTF.

This chain uses TRBV7-9 with TRBJ1-2; D is perhaps TRBD1 (6 bases). The CDR3 is made up of 13 amino acids. V was trimmed by 6 bases and J by 7 bases, leaving 15 bases between them. Germline values: CDR1 SEHNR, CDR2 FQNEAQ (reference sequence). In nucleotides, the CDR3 is TGTGCCAGCAGTCTCTCCAGGGGAAGTGGCTACACCTTC. Amino acid sequence: CASSLSRGSGYTF. The variable domain in full, with the rest retrieved from reference TRBV7-9 and TRBJ1-2, is DTGVSQNPRHKITKRGQNVTFRCDPISEHNRLYWYRQTLGQGPEFLTYFQNEAQLEKSRLLSDRFSAERPKGSFSTLEIQRTEQGDSAMYLCASSLSRGSGYTFGSGTRLTVV.

V is TRBV30 and J is TRBJ2-7, with D tentatively TRBD2 (5 bases). Germline-derived CDR1 and CDR2 are GTSNPN and SVGIG (reference sequence). V was pared by 0 bases and J by 3 bases, with 18 bases between. CDR3 length: 16 residues. The chain's CDR3 is CAWSVRLRASGYEQYF. In DNA form, the CDR3 reads TGTGCCTGGAGTGTACGTTTGCGGGCTAGTGGCTACGAGCAGTACTTC.

This clone came up a few times. V usage is TRBV7-8 and J usage is TRBJ2-7; the match to TRBD1 covers 10 bases. Germline CDR1 reads SGHVS; CDR2 reads FQNEAQ. The V gene end was trimmed by 7 bases and the J gene end by 3 bases; junction bases not matched to a gene: 6. This CDR3 region has 14 residues. CDR3 region: CASTNWDRGYEQYF. CDR3 sequence (DNA): TGTGCCAGCACCAACTGGGACAGGGGCTACGAGCAGTACTTC.